A single sample is the source of the 28 T cell receptor beta chains below, sequenced in a study of identical twins. TCRdb reprocessed the 5' RACE reads via MiXCR and lists one record per CDR3 protein. The sample includes 350,000 or so distinct CDR3 sequences, approximately 8.7% of them seen just once. Sequencing used naive T cells sorted from blood. These receptor sequences come from a woman between 45 and 65 years old in good health.

The V call is TRBV7-8, the J call TRBJ2-7; a weak D match, TRBD1 (5 bases). This CDR3 has 13 amino acids. Per germline, CDR1 SGHVS and CDR2 FQNEAQ. V was shortened by 1 base and J by 7 bases, with 11 bases between the two germline ends. The CDR3 sequence: CASSLEGMWEQYV. The CDR3 nucleotides are TGTGCCAGCAGCTTAGAGGGGATGTGGGAGCAGTACGTC.

This clonotype was counted a single time. The genes are TRBV5-1 and TRBJ1-1; no clear D. The germline gives CDR1 SGHRS, CDR2 YFSETQ. V was clipped by 3 bases and J by 6 bases, with 15 bases between them. The CDR3 is made up of 14 amino acids. CDR3 DNA sequence: TGCGCCAGCAGCTCGGGTCCTGCGACCGCTGAAGCTTTCTTT. It translates to CASSSGPATAEAFF.

The V gene is TRBV5-1, the J gene TRBJ2-1; D perhaps matches TRBD1 (6 bases). The CDR3 contains 14 residues. Between the trimmed V and J ends, which lost 0 bases and 7 bases, there was a span of 11 bases. The germline gives CDR1 SGHRS, CDR2 YFSETQ. The CDR3 coding sequence is TGCGCCAGCAGCTTGGCCAGGGGACCTAATGAGCAGTTCTTC. Translation: CASSLARGPNEQFF.

This chain uses TRBV14 with TRBJ1-5; D remains unclear. Germline loops: CDR1 SGHDN, CDR2 FVKESK. The CDR3 consists of 16 residues. Trimming cost V 0 bases and J 2 bases, with 11 bases left between them. The CDR3 DNA sequence: TGTGCCAGCAGCCAAGATTCGGGGTACGGCAATCAGCCCCAGCATTTT. Translation gives CASSQDSGYGNQPQHF.

This clonotype was detected a few times. The V and J genes are TRBV12-5 and TRBJ1-5, with D possibly being TRBD1 (6 bases). The CDR3 sequence is 15 residues long. Germline V gene sequence: CDR1 LGHNT, CDR2 FRNRAP. Trimming left V 7 bases short and J 3 bases short, with 16 bases between. Here the CDR3 reads CASVPWGQLNQPQHF. CDR3 in DNA: TGTGCTAGTGTTCCCTGGGGGCAACTCAATCAGCCCCAGCATTTT.

The chain is built from TRBV14 and TRBJ2-7, with TRBD2 identical over 9 bases. The CDR3 sequence is 14 residues long. The ends lost 1 base at V and 11 bases at J; junction bases unmatched: 9. Looked up from germline, CDR1 is SGHDN and CDR2 is FVKESK. The CDR3 loop is CASSQVSRLAAKYF. The CDR3 coding sequence is TGTGCCAGCAGCCAAGTTTCCCGACTAGCGGCTAAGTACTTC. Filled out from reference TRBV14 and TRBJ2-7, the complete variable domain reads EAGVTQFPSHSVIEKGQTVTLRCDPISGHDNLYWYRRVMGKEIKFLLHFVKESKQDESGMPNNRFLAERTGGTYSTLKVQPAELEDSGVYFCASSQVSRLAAKYFGPGTRLTVT.

This clonotype has more than one count but fewer than ten. V is TRBV27 and J is TRBJ2-3; maybe TRBD1 (5 bases). V gave up 3 bases and J gave up 5 bases, with 12 bases separating them. CDR3 length: 14 residues. From germline, CDR1 is MNHEY and CDR2 SMNVEV (reference sequence). CDR3 coding DNA: TGTGCCAGCAGTTTCGTGGGGCAGGGAGATACGCAGTATTTT. Protein sequence: CASSFVGQGDTQYF.

This clonotype occurred a few times. V and J are TRBV3-1 and TRBJ1-4; no reliable D call. The length of the CDR3 is 14 residues. Trimming stripped 3 bases from V and 8 bases from J, with 13 bases between. Germline-derived CDR1 and CDR2 are LGHDT and YNNKEL (reference sequence). Written as DNA, the CDR3 is TGTGCCAGCAGCCAGGACCGTATTTGGGAAAAACTGTTTTTT. Protein: CASSQDRIWEKLFF.

This clonotype has ten or more counts. The chain links TRBV12-3 or TRBV12-4 to TRBJ2-1, with D perhaps matching TRBD2 (6 bases). Trimming removed 4 bases from V and 7 bases from J, with 14 bases in between. CDR3 size: 14 residues. CDR3 in amino acids: CASSSGTPRNEQFF. CDR3 DNA: TGTGCCAGCAGTTCCGGGACTCCGCGTAATGAGCAGTTCTTC.

This chain joins TRBV4-1 and TRBJ2-3; 7 bases map to TRBD2. This CDR3 is 15 amino acids long. J lost 5 bases, V lost 1 base, and 6 bases had no gene match. From germline, CDR1 is MGHRA and CDR2 YSYEKL. The CDR3 here is CASSQGGGSRDTQYF. The CDR3 nucleotides are TGCGCCAGCAGCCAAGGAGGCGGGAGCCGAGATACGCAGTATTTT.

This clonotype was observed a few times. The chain is built from TRBV7-8 and TRBJ2-7, with TRBD1 matching over 7 bases. Germline V gives CDR1 SGHVS, CDR2 FQNEAQ. V shed 4 bases and J 3 bases; nucleotides not matched to a gene: 12. This CDR3 is 16 amino acids long. The CDR3 bases are TGTGCCAGCAGCTCCGGATACCGGGACAGTAGCTACGAGCAGTACTTC. Its protein product is CASSSGYRDSSYEQYF.

This clonotype turned up a few times. The J gene is TRBJ2-1, the V gene TRBV12-3 or TRBV12-4; D may be TRBD1 or TRBD2 (5 bases each). CDR3 length equals 11 residues. The V and J ends lost 5 bases and 13 bases respectively, with 12 bases between them. The CDR3 protein is CASSRDRRQFF. DNA for the CDR3: TGTGCCAGCAGTCGGGACCGCCGACAGTTCTTC.

Many counts were recorded for this clonotype. V usage is TRBV25-1 and J usage is TRBJ2-7; 11 bases agree with TRBD2. The V segment lost 10 bases and the J segment 6 bases; nucleotides outside the gene matches: 8. The CDR3 sequence is 13 residues long. Germline CDR1 is MGHDK and CDR2 is SYGVNS. CDR3 nucleotides: TGTGCCACCCAGGGACTAGCGGTTTCCGAGCAGTACTTC. It codes for CATQGLAVSEQYF.

A few counts support this clonotype. This chain connects TRBV5-1 to TRBJ2-5; 11 nucleotides agree with TRBD2. The CDR3 is made up of 13 amino acids. The germline gives CDR1 SGHRS, CDR2 YFSETQ. V lost 4 bases and J lost 9; bases outside the gene matches: 5. CDR3 sequence reads: CASSAGTSGAQYF. In DNA, the CDR3 is TGCGCCAGCAGCGCGGGGACTAGCGGTGCCCAGTACTTC.

The sample holds many counts of this clonotype. V is TRBV5-1 and J is TRBJ2-1; D is perhaps TRBD2 (5 bases). Germline assignment: CDR1 SGHRS and CDR2 YFSETQ. The CDR3 totals 15 residues. V was shortened by 0 bases and J by 4 bases, with 11 bases between the two germline ends. The CDR3 sequence is CASSLGGAIYNEQFF. Written as DNA, the CDR3 is TGCGCCAGCAGCTTGGGGGGAGCGATATACAATGAGCAGTTCTTC.

CDR3 sequence reads: CSVEYVAHYGYTF. CDR3 DNA: TGCAGCGTTGAATACGTGGCCCACTATGGCTACACCTTC. V gene TRBV29-1 combines with J gene TRBJ1-2, with D unclear. This CDR3 has 13 amino acids. V lost 2 bases to trimming and J lost 3 bases, with 10 bases between them. Per the germline V gene, CDR1 is SQVTM and CDR2 is ANQGSEA.

The table lists this clonotype with a few counts. The V call is TRBV20-1, the J call TRBJ2-1; tentative D call: TRBD2 (5 bases). The germline V gene encodes CDR1 DFQATT and CDR2 SNEGSKA (reference sequence). V dropped 6 bases and J dropped 6 bases, with 18 bases sitting between them. This CDR3 is 14 amino acids long. Here the CDR3 reads CSAPSPVLRNEQFF. CDR3 DNA: TGCAGTGCCCCTAGCCCGGTCCTGCGCAATGAGCAGTTCTTC.

In this sample, this clonotype turned up many times. The chain links TRBV24-1 to TRBJ2-7, with D possibly matching TRBD2 (5 bases). This CDR3 comprises 13 residues. V was trimmed by 0 bases and J by 3 bases, leaving 5 bases between them. Germline V CDR1 and CDR2: KGHDR, SFDVKD. The CDR3 loop reads CATSDLGSYEQYF. CDR3 nucleotides: TGTGCCACCAGTGATTTGGGGAGCTACGAGCAGTACTTC.

The CDR3 loop reads CASSAESRLAGGSNEQFF. The CDR3 DNA follows: TGTGCCAGCAGCGCCGAATCCAGACTAGCGGGAGGGTCAAATGAGCAGTTCTTC. V gene TRBV7-9 combines with J gene TRBJ2-1, with 14 bases that match TRBD2. This CDR3 spans 18 amino acids. Germline trimming cut 5 bases from V and 7 bases from J; bases unmatched to any gene: 13. Germline loops: CDR1 SEHNR, CDR2 FQNEAQ (reference sequence). Based on the CDR3 plus reference TRBV7-9 and TRBJ2-1, the full variable domain is DTGVSQNPRHKITKRGQNVTFRCDPISEHNRLYWYRQTLGQGPEFLTYFQNEAQLEKSRLLSDRFSAERPKGSFSTLEIQRTEQGDSAMYLCASSAESRLAGGSNEQFFGPGTRLTVL.

For the CDR3, the DNA is TGCAGTGCTAGAGATTGGGGACACCCGAGCTCCTACAATGAGCAGTTCTTC. It codes for CSARDWGHPSSYNEQFF. The genes are TRBV20-1 and TRBJ2-1; D possibly corresponds to TRBD1 (6 bases). CDR3 length: 17 residues. The V end lost 0 bases, the J end lost 0 bases, and 15 bases lay between the germline ends. CDR1 is DFQATT and CDR2 is SNEGSKA in the germline V gene (reference sequence).

As for this clonotype: This could be a read error, since a much larger clone is one nucleotide away. This sequence joins TRBV7-9 and TRBJ2-1; tentative D call: TRBD2 (6 bases). The ends were cut back, 4 bases at V and 5 bases at J, with 6 bases in the middle. The CDR3 is made up of 12 amino acids. In germline, CDR1 is SEHNR, CDR2 FQNEAQ (reference sequence). Written as DNA, the CDR3 is TGTGCCAGCAGCTGGGGGGACAATGAGCAGTTCTTC. This encodes CASSWGDNEQFF.

The chain has TRBV10-2 and TRBJ2-1, with D unclear. Germline CDR1 reads WSHSY; CDR2 reads SAAADI. Trimming stripped 6 bases from V and 9 bases from J, with 15 bases between. The length of the CDR3 is 13 residues. In DNA, the CDR3 is TGCGCCAGCAGCCTAAGTAATGTTGCTGAGCAGTTCTTC. This translates into CASSLSNVAEQFF.

In this sample, this clonotype turned up many times. The chain employs TRBV5-1 and TRBJ2-1; no reliable D call. V was trimmed by 6 bases and J by 8 bases, leaving 18 bases between them. Germline CDR1 is SGHRS and CDR2 is YFSETQ. The CDR3 is 14 amino acids. In DNA, the CDR3 is TGCGCCAGCAAGGTAACTTTCGGGTTAGATGAGCAGTTCTTC. This encodes CASKVTFGLDEQFF. The full variable domain, in which reference TRBV5-1 and TRBJ2-1 provide the parts outside the CDR3, is KAGVTQTPRYLIKTRGQQVTLSCSPISGHRSVSWYQQTPGQGLQFLFEYFSETQRNKGNFPGRFSGRQFSNSRSEMNVSTLELGDSALYLCASKVTFGLDEQFFGPGTRLTVL.

Worth noting for this clonotype: An end of the junction does not agree with germline; a read error may underlie this. This sequence joins TRBV20-1 and TRBJ1-4, with D uncertain. Germline lookup yields CDR1 DFQATT and CDR2 SNEGSKA (reference sequence). This CDR3 contains 15 residues. The CDR3 here is CSARALSSTIEKLFF. DNA for the CDR3: TGCAGTGCTAGGGCCCTCAGCTCAACTATTGAAAAACTGTTTTTT.

This clonotype appeared many times. The chain joins TRBV7-2 to TRBJ2-7; D possibly corresponds to TRBD2 (5 bases). Germline CDR1 SGHTA, CDR2 FQGNSA. This CDR3 has 14 amino acids. V dropped 3 bases and J dropped 7 bases, with 16 bases sitting between them. CDR3 sequence: CASSFPGFQVEQYF. DNA of the CDR3: TGTGCCAGCAGCTTCCCGGGGTTCCAAGTGGAGCAGTACTTC.

The chain couples TRBV6-5 to TRBJ2-4; D is possibly TRBD1 or TRBD2 (5 bases each). Germline CDR1 MNHEY, CDR2 SVGAGI. V gave up 4 bases and J gave up 10 bases, with 11 bases separating them. The CDR3 contains 12 residues. The CDR3 here is CASSSIGGIQYF. DNA of the CDR3: TGTGCCAGCAGTTCCATTGGGGGAATTCAGTACTTC.

This clonotype was seen ten or more times. The CDR3 nucleotides are TGTGCCAGCTCACCACCGAGCGTCATGAACACTGAAGCTTTCTTT. It encodes CASSPPSVMNTEAFF. The rearrangement links TRBV18 to TRBJ1-1; D gene uncertain. The V gene lost 0 bases and the J gene lost 0 bases, with 8 bases spanning the gap. The CDR3 sequence is 15 residues long. Germline V gene sequence: CDR1 KGHSH, CDR2 LQKENI.

This clonotype has at least ten counts. The CDR3 ends on some other residue instead of the conserved phenylalanine or tryptophan, so this is likely a read error. The CDR3 reads CASSSEANQPQHI. The CDR3 nucleotides are TGTGCCAGCAGTTCTGAGGCCAATCAGCCCCAGCATATT. V is TRBV12-3 or TRBV12-4 and J is TRBJ1-5; D remains ambiguous. The ends were cut back, 4 bases at V and 3 bases at J, with 7 bases in the middle. CDR3 size: 13 residues.